These 15 T cell receptor beta chains share one sample of origin, sequenced in a study of cytomegalovirus exposure and HLA in healthy donors. The PCR employed 60 Vbeta primers together with 13 Jbeta primers. Profiling relied on immunoSEQ multiplex PCR, and the TCRdb table lists in-frame clones only, not all of them. The profile shows 85,000 to 130,000 clones, more than 75% of them singletons. Sequenced material: PBMCs. The receptors were gathered from a woman in her 50s in good health and CMV-seropositive.

The chain couples TRBV10-3 to TRBJ2-3; D is undetermined. Germline V gene data show CDR1 as ENHRY and CDR2 as SYGVKD. This CDR3 has 12 amino acids. Trimming left V 5 bases short and J 1 base short, with 4 bases between. The DNA for the CDR3 is TGTGCCATCAGTCGGGGCACAGATACGCAGTATTTT. Amino acids: CAISRGTDTQYF.

This clone occurred once. The rearrangement joins TRBV6-5 to TRBJ2-2; D possibly corresponds to TRBD1 (6 bases). Germline-derived CDR1 and CDR2 are MNHEY and SVGAGI. CDR3 length: 14 amino acids. Trimming shortened V by 8 bases and J by 1 base, and 11 bases separated the two germline ends. This CDR3 is CASLAGVNTGELFF. Written as DNA, the CDR3 is TGTGCCAGCCTCGCAGGGGTGAACACCGGGGAGCTGTTTTTT.

This clone came up a few times. This chain connects TRBV6-1 to TRBJ2-7, with D possibly being TRBD1 (6 bases). This CDR3 region has 15 residues. Germline loops: CDR1 MNHNS, CDR2 SASEGT. V lost 4 bases and J 6 bases, leaving 19 bases between the germline ends. The CDR3 protein is CASSARPLGAVEQYF. The CDR3 bases are TGTGCCAGCAGTGCCAGGCCGTTGGGGGCGGTCGAGCAGTACTTC.

V and J are TRBV7-8 and TRBJ1-5; TRBD1 might be the D (6 bases). The V and J ends lost 5 bases and 9 bases respectively, with 14 bases between them. Germline-derived CDR1 and CDR2 are SGHVS and FQNEAQ. This CDR3 has 13 residues. The CDR3 loop is CASSPGGPRPQHF. CDR3 bases: TGTGCCAGCAGCCCCGGGGGGCCTAGGCCCCAGCATTTT.

The chain recombines TRBV6-1 with TRBJ2-5, with a possible D match to TRBD2 (6 bases). The assigned J gene may be wrong: the sequence end matches TRBJ2-7 better. Germline CDR1 is MNHNS and CDR2 is SASEGT. This CDR3 region has 17 residues. The CDR3 DNA reads as TGTGCCAGCAGTGACGCAAAAGGGACTGGCCCATCCTACGAGCAGTACTTC. Its translation: CASSDAKGTGPSYEQYF.

The CDR3, as DNA: TGTGCCAGCAGTGAAATCAGGTTCCAAGAGACCCAGTACTTC. Amino acid sequence: CASSEIRFQETQYF. The V gene is TRBV6-1, the J gene TRBJ2-5, with D unresolved. CDR1 and CDR2 (germline): MNHNS, SASEGT. This CDR3 region has 14 residues. The V end lost 2 bases, the J end lost 1 base, and 8 bases lay between the germline ends.

Comments on this clone: Other DNA variants within this sample encode the same CDR3. V and J are TRBV5-5 and TRBJ1-1; D remains ambiguous. This CDR3 is 12 amino acids long. Germline V gene sequence: CDR1 SGHKS, CDR2 YYEKEE (reference sequence). V lost 2 bases to trimming and J lost 2 bases, with 4 bases between them. CDR3 region: CASSFSNTEAFF. CDR3 DNA: TGTGCCAGCAGCTTTTCTAACACTGAAGCTTTCTTT.

This clone was picked up a small number of times. The chain is built from TRBV10-1 and TRBJ2-1, with TRBD2 matching 12 bases. In germline, CDR1 is WNHNN, CDR2 SYGVQD (reference sequence). This CDR3 has 18 amino acids. J was trimmed by 0 bases and V by 6 bases; bases with no gene match: 9. The CDR3 DNA reads TGCGCCAGCAGGCCGGGACTAGCGGGCCCGAGCTCCTACAATGAGCAGTTCTTC. This encodes CASRPGLAGPSSYNEQFF.

The chain links TRBV6-6 to TRBJ2-7; D unclear. Germline CDR1 reads MNHNY; CDR2 reads SVGAGI (reference sequence). The ends were cut back, 1 base at V and 0 bases at J, with 10 bases in the middle. The CDR3 contains 15 residues. The CDR3 DNA reads as TGTGCCAGCAGTTACTACCAGGTGAACTCCTACGAGCAGTACTTC. It is translated as CASSYYQVNSYEQYF.

The V and J genes are TRBV5-4 and TRBJ2-1, with TRBD2 matching over 8 bases. Germline V gene sequence: CDR1 SGHNT, CDR2 YYREEE (reference sequence). The CDR3 covers 15 residues. V lost 7 bases and J lost 2; bases outside the gene matches: 8. The CDR3 DNA sequence: TGTGCCAGCGGGTCCCGGGGGGGGGCCTACAATGAGCAGTTCTTC. Residues: CASGSRGGAYNEQFF.

The V gene is TRBV5-1, the J gene TRBJ2-2; 8 bases line up with TRBD2. Per the germline V gene, CDR1 is SGHRS and CDR2 is YFSETQ. Trimming cost V 2 bases and J 1 base; bases outside gene matches: 1. The CDR3 extends over 15 amino acids. The CDR3 DNA reads TGCGCCAGCAGCTTCGGGGGGGGGAACACCGGGGAGCTGTTTTTT. It encodes CASSFGGGNTGELFF.

The chain carries TRBV7-2 and TRBJ2-5; 8 positions match TRBD1. Losses at the gene ends were 1 base for V and 6 bases for J; bases not matched to a gene: 13. Germline V gene sequence: CDR1 SGHTA, CDR2 FQGNSA. The CDR3 runs to 17 residues. In DNA form, the CDR3 reads TGTGCCAGCAGCTTAGTAACAGGGGGATTAGGAATAAAGACCCAGTACTTC. Its protein product is CASSLVTGGLGIKTQYF.

This clone was counted only a few times. The genes are TRBV11-1 and TRBJ1-6, with 8 bases identical to TRBD1. Germline lookup yields CDR1 SGHAT and CDR2 FQDESV (reference sequence). The CDR3 length is 15 residues. J lost 10 bases, V lost 5 bases, and 10 bases had no gene match. The CDR3 DNA follows: TGTGCCAGCAGCGCCTCGGCAGGGGGCGAGTCACCCCTCCACTTT. It codes for CASSASAGGESPLHF.

As DNA, the CDR3 is TGTGCCAGTAGTATTAACTCTGGAAACACCATATATTTT. This encodes CASSINSGNTIYF. The chain uses TRBV19 and TRBJ1-3; D gene ambiguous. There are 13 residues in the CDR3. Germline CDR1 reads LNHDA; CDR2 reads SQIVND (reference sequence). V was trimmed by 3 bases and J by 0 bases, leaving 3 bases between them.

This chain uses TRBV5-8 with TRBJ1-2, with D perhaps matching TRBD1 (6 bases). Per the germline V gene, CDR1 is SGHTS and CDR2 is YDEGEE. The length of the CDR3 is 16 residues. Trimming took 5 bases from V and 1 from J, leaving 18 bases between them. The CDR3 bases are TGTGCCAGCAGTCAACAGGGACCCGGGTATAACTATGGCTACACCTTC. This encodes CASSQQGPGYNYGYTF.